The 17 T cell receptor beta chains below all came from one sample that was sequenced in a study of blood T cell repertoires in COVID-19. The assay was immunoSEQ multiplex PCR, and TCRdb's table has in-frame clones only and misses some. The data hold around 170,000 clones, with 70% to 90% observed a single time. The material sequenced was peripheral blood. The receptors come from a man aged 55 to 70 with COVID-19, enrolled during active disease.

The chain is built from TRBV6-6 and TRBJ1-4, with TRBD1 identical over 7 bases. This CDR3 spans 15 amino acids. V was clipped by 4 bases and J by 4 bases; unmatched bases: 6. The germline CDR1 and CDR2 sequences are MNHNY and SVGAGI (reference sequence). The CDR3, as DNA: TGTGCCAGCAGTTCATGGACAGGCATTAATGAAAAACTGTTTTTT. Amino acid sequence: CASSSWTGINEKLFF.

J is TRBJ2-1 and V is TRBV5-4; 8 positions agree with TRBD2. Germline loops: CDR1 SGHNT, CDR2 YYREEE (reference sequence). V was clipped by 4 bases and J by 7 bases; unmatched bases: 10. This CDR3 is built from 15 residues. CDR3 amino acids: CASSQGLVASNEQFF. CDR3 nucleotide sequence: TGTGCCAGCAGCCAGGGACTAGTCGCCTCTAATGAGCAGTTCTTC.

Written as DNA, the CDR3 is TGTGCCAGTAGGCAACAGCTAATCTCTGGAAACACCATATATTTT. As protein: CASRQQLISGNTIYF. This chain joins TRBV19 and TRBJ1-3; D remains unclear. This CDR3 is 15 amino acids long. Germline CDR1 reads LNHDA; CDR2 reads SQIVND (reference sequence). Between the trimmed V and J ends, which lost 6 bases and 0 bases, there was a span of 12 bases.

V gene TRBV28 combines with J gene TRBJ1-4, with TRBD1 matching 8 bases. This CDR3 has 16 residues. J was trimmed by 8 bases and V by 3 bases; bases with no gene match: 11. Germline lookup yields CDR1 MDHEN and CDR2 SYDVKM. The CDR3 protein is CASSFPFGQGQEKLFF. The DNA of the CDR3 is TGTGCCAGCAGTTTTCCGTTCGGACAGGGCCAGGAAAAACTGTTTTTT.

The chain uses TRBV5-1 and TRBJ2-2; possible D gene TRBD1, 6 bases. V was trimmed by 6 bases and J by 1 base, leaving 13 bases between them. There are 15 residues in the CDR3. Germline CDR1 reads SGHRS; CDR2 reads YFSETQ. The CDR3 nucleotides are TGCGCCAGCACCCGACAGGCCTTGAACACCGGGGAGCTGTTTTTT. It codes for CASTRQALNTGELFF.

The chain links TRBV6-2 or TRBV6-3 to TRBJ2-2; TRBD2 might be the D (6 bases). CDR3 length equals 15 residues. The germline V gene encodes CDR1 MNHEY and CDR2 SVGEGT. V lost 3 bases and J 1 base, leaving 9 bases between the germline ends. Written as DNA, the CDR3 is TGTGCCAGCAGTTATTCTAGCGTGAACACCGGGGAGCTGTTTTTT. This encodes CASSYSSVNTGELFF.

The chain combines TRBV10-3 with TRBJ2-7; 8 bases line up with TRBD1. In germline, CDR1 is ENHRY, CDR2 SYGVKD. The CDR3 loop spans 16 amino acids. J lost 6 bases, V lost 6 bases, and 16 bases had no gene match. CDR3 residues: CAISSYDRGENREQYF. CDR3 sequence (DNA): TGTGCCATCAGCTCTTATGACAGGGGCGAGAATCGCGAGCAGTACTTC.

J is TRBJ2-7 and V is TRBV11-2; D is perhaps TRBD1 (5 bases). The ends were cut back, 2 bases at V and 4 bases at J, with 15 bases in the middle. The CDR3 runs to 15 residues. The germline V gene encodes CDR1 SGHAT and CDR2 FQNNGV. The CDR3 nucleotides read TGTGCCAGCAGCTTACCCCAGGGTGGGATTTACGAGCAGTACTTC. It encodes CASSLPQGGIYEQYF.

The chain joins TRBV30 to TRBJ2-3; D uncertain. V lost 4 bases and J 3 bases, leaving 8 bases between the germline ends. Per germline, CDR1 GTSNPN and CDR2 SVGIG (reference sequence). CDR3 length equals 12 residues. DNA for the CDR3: TGTGCCTGGAACTTAGTAACAGATACGCAGTATTTT. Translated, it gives CAWNLVTDTQYF.

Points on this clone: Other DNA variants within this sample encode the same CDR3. Here the CDR3 reads CASSLQFSSYEQYF. The CDR3 DNA reads as TGCGCCAGCAGTCTCCAGTTCAGCTCCTACGAGCAGTACTTC. The chain recombines TRBV5-1 with TRBJ2-7; D ambiguous. The CDR3 consists of 14 residues. V dropped 5 bases and J dropped 0 bases, with 12 bases sitting between them. The V gene's germline CDR1 is SGHRS and CDR2 YFSETQ. The variable domain in full, completed from reference TRBV5-1 and TRBJ2-7, reads KAGVTQTPRYLIKTRGQQVTLSCSPISGHRSVSWYQQTPGQGLQFLFEYFSETQRNKGNFPGRFSGRQFSNSRSEMNVSTLELGDSALYLCASSLQFSSYEQYFGPGTRLTVT.

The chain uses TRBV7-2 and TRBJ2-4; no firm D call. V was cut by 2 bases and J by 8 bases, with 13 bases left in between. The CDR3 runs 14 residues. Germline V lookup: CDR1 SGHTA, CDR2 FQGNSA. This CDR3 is CASSLRRFADIQYF. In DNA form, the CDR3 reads TGTGCCAGCAGCTTACGACGCTTCGCGGACATTCAGTACTTC.

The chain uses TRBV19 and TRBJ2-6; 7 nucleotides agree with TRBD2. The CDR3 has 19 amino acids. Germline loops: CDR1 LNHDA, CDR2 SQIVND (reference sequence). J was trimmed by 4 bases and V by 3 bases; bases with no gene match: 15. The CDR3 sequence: CASSIGGGSLGRGANVLTF. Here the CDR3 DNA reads TGTGCCAGTAGTATCGGTGGCGGGAGCCTCGGTCGAGGGGCCAACGTCCTGACTTTC.

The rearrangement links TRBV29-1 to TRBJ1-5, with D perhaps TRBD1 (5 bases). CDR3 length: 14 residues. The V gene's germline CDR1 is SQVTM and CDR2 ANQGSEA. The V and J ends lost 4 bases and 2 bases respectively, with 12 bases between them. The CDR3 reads CSVAGETGNQPQHF. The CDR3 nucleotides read TGCAGCGTTGCGGGGGAGACAGGCAATCAGCCCCAGCATTTT.

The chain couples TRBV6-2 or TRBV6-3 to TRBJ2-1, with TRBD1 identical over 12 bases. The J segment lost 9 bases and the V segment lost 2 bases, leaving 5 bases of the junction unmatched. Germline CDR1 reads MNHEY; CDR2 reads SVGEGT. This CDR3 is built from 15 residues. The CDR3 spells CASSYPGQGAGEQFF. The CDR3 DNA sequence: TGTGCCAGCAGTTACCCGGGACAGGGGGCCGGTGAGCAGTTCTTC.

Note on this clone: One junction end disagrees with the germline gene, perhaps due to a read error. The CDR3 region has the DNA TGCAGTGCTAGGCCGGGACAGGGATACAATTTT. It yields the protein CSARPGQGYNF. V gene TRBV20-1 combines with J gene TRBJ2-3, with TRBD1 matching over 9 bases. The CDR3 is 11 amino acids. In germline, CDR1 is DFQATT, CDR2 SNEGSKA (reference sequence).

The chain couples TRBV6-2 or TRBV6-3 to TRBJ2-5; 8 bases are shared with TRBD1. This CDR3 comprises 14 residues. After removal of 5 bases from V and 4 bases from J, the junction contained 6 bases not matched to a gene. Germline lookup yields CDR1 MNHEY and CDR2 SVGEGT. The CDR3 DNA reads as TGTGCCAGCAGTCCGTGGACAGGGCGAGAGACCCAGTACTTC. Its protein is CASSPWTGRETQYF.

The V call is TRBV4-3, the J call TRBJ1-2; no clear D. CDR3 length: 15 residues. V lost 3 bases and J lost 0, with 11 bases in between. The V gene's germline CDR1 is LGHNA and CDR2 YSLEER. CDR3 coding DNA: TGCGCCAGCAGCCAGCAAAATAGAGCTAACTATGGCTACACCTTC. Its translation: CASSQQNRANYGYTF.